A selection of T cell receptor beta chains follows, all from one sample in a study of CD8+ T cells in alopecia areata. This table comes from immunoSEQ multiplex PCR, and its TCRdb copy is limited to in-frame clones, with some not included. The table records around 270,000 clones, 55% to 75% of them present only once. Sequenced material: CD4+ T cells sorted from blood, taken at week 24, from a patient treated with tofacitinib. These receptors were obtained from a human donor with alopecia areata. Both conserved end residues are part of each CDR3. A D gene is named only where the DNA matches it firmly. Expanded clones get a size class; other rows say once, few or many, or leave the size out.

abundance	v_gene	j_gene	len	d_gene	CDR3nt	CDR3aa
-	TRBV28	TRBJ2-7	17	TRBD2	TGTGCCAGCAGCAAGAATGAGCTGGGAGGGGCGGACTACGAGCAGTACTTC	CASSKNELGGADYEQYF
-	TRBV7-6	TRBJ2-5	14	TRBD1	TGTGCCAGCAGCTTAGTGGGGACAGGGAGGCCCCAGTACTTC	CASSLVGTGRPQYF
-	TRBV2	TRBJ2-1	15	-	TGTGCCAGCAGTGAAGGACCAAGCTCCTACAATGAGCAGTTCTTC	CASSEGPSSYNEQFF
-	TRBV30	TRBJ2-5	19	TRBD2	TGTGCCTGGAGCGGGGTTCCTAGCGGGGGGTCTGGTATTGTCGGGACCCAGTACTTC	CAWSGVPSGGSGIVGTQYF
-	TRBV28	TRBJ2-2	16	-	TGTGCCAGCAGTTTATCCCAGGGGTCCCTCTCCGGGGAGCTGTTTTTT	CASSLSQGSLSGELFF
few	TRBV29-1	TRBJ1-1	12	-	TGCAGCGTTTCGACCCTGAACACTGAAGCTTTCTTT	CSVSTLNTEAFF
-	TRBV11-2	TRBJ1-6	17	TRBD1	TGTGCCAGCAGAGCCGACAGGGTCAGTCCACATAATTCACCCCTCCACTTT	CASRADRVSPHNSPLHF
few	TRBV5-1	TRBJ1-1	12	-	TGCGCCAGCAGCCGGGAGGGTGGTGAAGCTTTCTTT	CASSREGGEAFF
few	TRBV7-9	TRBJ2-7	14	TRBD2	TGTGCCAGCAGCTTGACTAGCGGGGGACACGAGCAGTACTTC	CASSLTSGGHEQYF
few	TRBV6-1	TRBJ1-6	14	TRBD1	TGTGCCAGCTCCAACCGGGACAGGGATTCACCCCTCCACTTT	CASSNRDRDSPLHF
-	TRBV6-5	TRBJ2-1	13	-	TGTGCCACAACCCCTCCCACCGCATGGGGGCCAGTCTTC	CATTPPTAWGPVF
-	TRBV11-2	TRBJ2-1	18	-	TGTGCCAGCAGCTTAGAGGGACTCTCTATAAGCTCCTACAATGAGCAGTTCTTC	CASSLEGLSISSYNEQFF
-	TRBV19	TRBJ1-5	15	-	TGTGCCAGTAGAAAGGACGGATATAGCAATCAGCCCCAGCATTTT	CASRKDGYSNQPQHF
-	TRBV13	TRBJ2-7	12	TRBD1	TGTGCCAGCAGCCTGACAGGGTACGAGCAGTACTTC	CASSLTGYEQYF
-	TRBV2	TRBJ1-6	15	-	TGTGCCAGCAGTGACATGCGTCGGAATGCTTCACCCCTCCACTTT	CASSDMRRNASPLHF
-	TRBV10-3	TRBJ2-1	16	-	TGTGCCATCAGTGTCACCCACAGGGACTCCTACAATGAGCAGTTCTTC	CAISVTHRDSYNEQFF
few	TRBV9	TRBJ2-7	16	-	TGTGCCAGCAGCGTAGCTGGGGAAGGTGGAGGCTACGAGCAGTACTTC	CASSVAGEGGGYEQYF
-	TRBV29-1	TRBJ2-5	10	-	TGCAGCTCGAAGGATGAGACCCAGTACTTC	CSSKDETQYF